The next 16 T cell receptor beta chains were all read from a single sample in a study of T cells after yellow fever vaccination. TCRdb analysed the 5' RACE reads with MiXCR anew, one entry per CDR3 protein. The repertoire includes around 610,000 distinct CDR3 sequences, approximately 13% of them detected once, and roughly 13% sits in the top ten. The source was PBMCs, collected on the day of the yellow fever booster vaccination. These receptors were taken from a man in his thirties or forties who received the YFV17D yellow fever vaccine.

The chain links TRBV19 to TRBJ2-7; no reliable D call. Trimming removed 8 bases from V and 3 bases from J, with 14 bases in between. In germline, CDR1 is LNHDA, CDR2 SQIVND (reference sequence). CDR3 length: 13 residues. The CDR3 region is CASGSTLNYEQYF. CDR3 bases: TGTGCCAGTGGCTCCACATTGAACTACGAGCAGTACTTC.

In its sample, this clonotype was seen many times. This rearrangement joins TRBV29-1 to TRBJ2-3; D is perhaps TRBD1 (6 bases). The V gene lost 3 bases and the J gene lost 6 bases, with 10 bases spanning the gap. This CDR3 is 12 amino acids long. CDR1 and CDR2 (germline): SQVTM, ANQGSEA. CDR3 sequence: CSVDRGRDTQYF. CDR3 nucleotide sequence: TGCAGCGTTGACAGGGGTCGTGATACGCAGTATTTT.

The table lists this clonotype with a few counts. The chain employs TRBV10-3 and TRBJ2-2, with TRBD2 as a possible D gene (6 bases). Trimming shortened V by 11 bases and J by 0 bases, and 10 bases separated the two germline ends. Germline CDR1 and CDR2: ENHRY and SYGVKD. The CDR3 runs to 13 residues. The CDR3 nucleotides are TGTGCCGCTGGGACTCCGAACACCGGGGAGCTGTTTTTT. It codes for CAAGTPNTGELFF.

This clonotype has only a few counts. The chain links TRBV30 to TRBJ2-1, with 9 bases fitting TRBD1. The CDR3 contains 16 residues. J gave up 1 base and V 1 base, and 5 bases lay outside the gene matches. Germline lookup yields CDR1 GTSNPN and CDR2 SVGIG (reference sequence). CDR3 bases: TGTGCCTGGAGTGGAAGAGACAGGGGGTCCTACAATGAGCAGTTCTTC. Its protein product is CAWSGRDRGSYNEQFF.

The chain links TRBV20-1 to TRBJ1-4; D not resolved. The CDR3 loop spans 14 amino acids. CDR1 DFQATT and CDR2 SNEGSKA come from the germline V gene (reference sequence). Trimming left V 4 bases short and J 0 bases short, with 9 bases between. The CDR3 loop is CSAKKSATNEKLFF. CDR3 DNA sequence: TGCAGTGCTAAGAAATCGGCAACTAATGAAAAACTGTTTTTT.

The chain employs TRBV7-2 and TRBJ2-7, with 9 positions matching TRBD2. This CDR3 has 14 amino acids. Germline V gene lookup returns CDR1 SGHTA and CDR2 FQGNSA. Germline trimming cut 5 bases from V and 6 bases from J; bases unmatched to any gene: 8. This CDR3 reads CASSTGLAVGEQYF. CDR3 DNA: TGTGCCAGCAGCACGGGACTAGCCGTAGGCGAGCAGTACTTC.

This clonotype appeared many times. The DNA of the CDR3 is TGTGCCAGCAGCTTAGCCCCCGTGGGTGGGGTCAGTGAGCAGTTCTTC. Translated, it gives CASSLAPVGGVSEQFF. The V gene is TRBV7-2, the J gene TRBJ2-1; D unclear. Trimming pared 0 bases from V and 9 bases from J, leaving 18 bases between. This CDR3 has 16 amino acids. Per germline, CDR1 SGHTA and CDR2 FQGNSA.

The chain links TRBV12-5 to TRBJ2-2; tentatively, D is TRBD1 (6 bases). Germline CDR1 LGHNT, CDR2 FRNRAP. CDR3 length: 17 amino acids. V was shortened by 0 bases and J by 6 bases, with 17 bases between the two germline ends. Written as DNA, the CDR3 is TGTGCTAGTGGTTTGGTCTCACCCGGACAGCGCGCCGGGGAGCTGTTTTTT. Encoded protein: CASGLVSPGQRAGELFF.

This chain links TRBV7-2 with TRBJ2-1; the D is unclear. The ends were cut back, 2 bases at V and 9 bases at J, with 11 bases in the middle. CDR3 length: 13 amino acids. CDR1 is SGHTA and CDR2 is FQGNSA in the germline V gene. CDR3 coding DNA: TGTGCCAGCAGCTTACCGGCCGGGCTTGAGCAGTTCTTC. Protein product: CASSLPAGLEQFF.

The chain employs TRBV9 and TRBJ1-2; 7 nucleotides agree with TRBD1. Germline V gene data show CDR1 as SGDLS and CDR2 as YYNGEE. This CDR3 is 13 amino acids long. V lost 5 bases and J lost 4; bases outside the gene matches: 5. CDR3 nucleotide sequence: TGTGCCAGCAGGCAGGGGGAGAGCTATGGCTACACCTTC. This codes for CASRQGESYGYTF.

This clonotype appeared a few times. The rearrangement uses TRBV7-2 and TRBJ2-2; D remains unclear. Germline assignment: CDR1 SGHTA and CDR2 FQGNSA. Trimming shortened V by 5 bases and J by 2 bases, and 9 bases separated the two germline ends. The CDR3 has 14 residues. As DNA, the CDR3 is TGTGCCAGCAGCCAACAGAGAAACACCGGGGAGCTGTTTTTT. Protein: CASSQQRNTGELFF.

The chain has TRBV25-1 and TRBJ1-6; a possible D gene is TRBD1 (5 bases). Germline loops: CDR1 MGHDK, CDR2 SYGVNS. The CDR3 contains 14 residues. Trimming cost V 6 bases and J 8 bases, with 14 bases left between them. CDR3 protein: CASRGWGGDSPLHF. CDR3 coding DNA: TGTGCCAGCAGAGGATGGGGGGGAGATTCACCCCTCCACTTT. The full variable domain, completed using reference TRBV25-1 and TRBJ1-6, is EADIYQTPRYLVIGTGKKITLECSQTMGHDKMYWYQQDPGMELHLIHYSYGVNSTEKGDLSSESTVSRIRTEHFPLTLESARPSHTSQYLCASRGWGGDSPLHFGNGTRLTVT.

In this sample, this clonotype turned up a few times. This sequence joins TRBV5-6 and TRBJ2-7, with 8 bases matching TRBD2. Germline loops: CDR1 SGHDT, CDR2 YYEEEE. This CDR3 has 13 residues. V gave up 4 bases and J gave up 2 bases; unmatched junction bases: 2. CDR3 in amino acids: CASSDGRAYEQYF. CDR3 DNA: TGTGCCAGCAGCGACGGGAGGGCCTACGAGCAGTACTTC.

This rearrangement joins TRBV13 to TRBJ1-4; 8 bases fit TRBD1. The CDR3 spans 14 residues. V was pared by 4 bases and J by 5 bases, with 3 bases of the junction left unmatched. Germline V CDR1 and CDR2: PRHDT, FYEKMQ (reference sequence). The CDR3, as DNA: TGTGCCAGCAGCTGGGGACAGGTGAATGAAAAACTGTTTTTT. It encodes CASSWGQVNEKLFF.

This clonotype is medium-sized within its sample. The chain uses TRBV7-2 and TRBJ2-3, with D possibly matching TRBD2 (6 bases). CDR1 and CDR2 (germline): SGHTA, FQGNSA. The CDR3 extends over 15 amino acids. V was shortened by 7 bases and J by 5 bases, with 19 bases between the two germline ends. CDR3 protein: CASTKWDLVGDTQYF. As DNA, the CDR3 is TGTGCCAGCACCAAATGGGACTTGGTTGGAGATACGCAGTATTTT.

CDR3: CAWWANSNTGELFF. CDR3 nucleotide sequence: TGTGCCTGGTGGGCGAATTCGAACACCGGGGAGCTGTTTTTT. The chain couples TRBV24-1 to TRBJ2-2; unclear D gene. The CDR3 sequence is 14 residues long. Germline V gene data show CDR1 as KGHDR and CDR2 as SFDVKD. Trimming took off 12 bases at V and 0 bases at J, with 13 bases between the two ends.